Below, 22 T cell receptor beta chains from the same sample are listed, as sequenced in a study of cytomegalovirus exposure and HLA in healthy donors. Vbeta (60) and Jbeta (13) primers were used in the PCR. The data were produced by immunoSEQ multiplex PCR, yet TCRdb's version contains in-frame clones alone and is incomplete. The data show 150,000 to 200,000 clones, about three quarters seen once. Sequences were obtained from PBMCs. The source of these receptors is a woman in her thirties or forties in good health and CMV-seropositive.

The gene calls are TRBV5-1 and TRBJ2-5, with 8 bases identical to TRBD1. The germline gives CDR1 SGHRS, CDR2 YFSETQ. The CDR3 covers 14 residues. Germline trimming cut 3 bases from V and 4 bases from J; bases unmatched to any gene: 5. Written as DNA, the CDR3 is TGCGCCAGCAGCTCGGCGACAGGGGCAGAGACCCAGTACTTC. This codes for CASSSATGAETQYF.

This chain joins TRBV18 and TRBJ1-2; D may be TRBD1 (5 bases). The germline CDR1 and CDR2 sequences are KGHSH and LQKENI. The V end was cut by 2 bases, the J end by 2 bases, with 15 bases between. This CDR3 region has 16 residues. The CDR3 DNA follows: TGTGCCAGCTCACCAATACAACAGGTTACGAACTATGGCTACACCTTC. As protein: CASSPIQQVTNYGYTF.

In DNA form, the CDR3 reads TGCGCCAGCAGCTCCGAGGTGGGGGGAGGAAACACCATATATTTT. Translation: CASSSEVGGGNTIYF. J is TRBJ1-3 and V is TRBV5-1, with TRBD1 as a possible D gene (5 bases). CDR3 length: 15 amino acids. Trimming took 3 bases from V and 4 from J, leaving 14 bases between them. CDR1 is SGHRS, CDR2 YFSETQ, per germline.

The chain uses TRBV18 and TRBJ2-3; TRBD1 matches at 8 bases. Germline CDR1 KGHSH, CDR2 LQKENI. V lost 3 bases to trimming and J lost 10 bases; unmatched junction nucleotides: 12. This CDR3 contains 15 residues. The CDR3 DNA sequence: TGTGCCAGCTCACCCCAGGACAGGGTCTATGAGGCGCAGTATTTT. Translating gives CASSPQDRVYEAQYF.

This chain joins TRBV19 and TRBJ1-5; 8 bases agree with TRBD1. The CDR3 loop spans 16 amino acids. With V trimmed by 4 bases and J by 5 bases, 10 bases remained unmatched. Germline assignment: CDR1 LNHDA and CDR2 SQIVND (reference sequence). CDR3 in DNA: TGTGCCAGTAGTAAGGCCCCGCCGGACAGGGATCAGCCCCAGCATTTT. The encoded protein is CASSKAPPDRDQPQHF.

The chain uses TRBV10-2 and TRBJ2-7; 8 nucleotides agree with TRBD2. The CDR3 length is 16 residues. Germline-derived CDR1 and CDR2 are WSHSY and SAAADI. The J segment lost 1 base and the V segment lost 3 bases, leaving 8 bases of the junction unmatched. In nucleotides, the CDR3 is TGCGCCAGCAGTGATCGGGGAATAGCGGGGTCCTACGAGCAGTACTTC. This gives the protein CASSDRGIAGSYEQYF.

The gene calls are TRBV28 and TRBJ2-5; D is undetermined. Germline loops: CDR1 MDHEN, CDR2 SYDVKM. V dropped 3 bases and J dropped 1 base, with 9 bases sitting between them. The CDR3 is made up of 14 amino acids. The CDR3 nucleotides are TGTGCCAGCAGTTTGGGTGGCGGCCAAGAGACCCAGTACTTC. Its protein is CASSLGGGQETQYF.

CDR3 DNA sequence: TGTGCCAGCACCGCTAACGGACAGGGGGGGGAGACCCAGTACTTC. Its translation: CASTANGQGGETQYF. The chain couples TRBV27 to TRBJ2-5, with 10 positions matching TRBD1. V trimming: 7 bases; J trimming: 5 bases; junction bases outside the gene matches: 10. The CDR3 spans 15 residues. Germline CDR1 and CDR2: MNHEY and SMNVEV (reference sequence).

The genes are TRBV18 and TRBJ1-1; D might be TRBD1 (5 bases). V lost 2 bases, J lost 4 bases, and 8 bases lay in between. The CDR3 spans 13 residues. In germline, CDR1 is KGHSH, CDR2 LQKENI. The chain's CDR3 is CASSPVGGTEAFF. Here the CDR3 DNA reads TGTGCCAGCTCACCAGTGGGGGGCACTGAAGCTTTCTTT.

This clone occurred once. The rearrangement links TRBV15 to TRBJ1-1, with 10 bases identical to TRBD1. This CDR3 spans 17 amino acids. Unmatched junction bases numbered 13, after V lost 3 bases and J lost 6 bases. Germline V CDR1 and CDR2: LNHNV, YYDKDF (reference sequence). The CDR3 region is CATSRPTGQGTGAEAFF. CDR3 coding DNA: TGTGCCACCAGCAGGCCTACGGGACAGGGGACGGGCGCTGAAGCTTTCTTT.

The CDR3 DNA sequence: TGTGCCAGCAGCTTAGGAGAGGCCGGTAGCAATCAGCCCCAGCATTTT. Encoded protein: CASSLGEAGSNQPQHF. V usage is TRBV7-8 and J usage is TRBJ1-5; D call uncertain. The germline V gene has CDR1 SGHVS and CDR2 FQNEAQ. V lost 1 base to trimming and J lost 0 bases, with 10 bases between them. The CDR3 is 16 amino acids.

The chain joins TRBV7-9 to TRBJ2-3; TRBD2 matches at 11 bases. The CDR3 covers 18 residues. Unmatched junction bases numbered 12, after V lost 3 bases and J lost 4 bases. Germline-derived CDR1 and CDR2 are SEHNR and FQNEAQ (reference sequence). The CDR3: CASSFLAGGPLGADTQYF. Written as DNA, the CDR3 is TGTGCCAGCAGCTTCTTAGCGGGAGGGCCACTGGGCGCAGATACGCAGTATTTT. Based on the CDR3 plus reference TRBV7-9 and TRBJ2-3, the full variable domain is DTGVSQNPRHKITKRGQNVTFRCDPISEHNRLYWYRQTLGQGPEFLTYFQNEAQLEKSRLLSDRFSAERPKGSFSTLEIQRTEQGDSAMYLCASSFLAGGPLGADTQYFGPGTRLTVL.

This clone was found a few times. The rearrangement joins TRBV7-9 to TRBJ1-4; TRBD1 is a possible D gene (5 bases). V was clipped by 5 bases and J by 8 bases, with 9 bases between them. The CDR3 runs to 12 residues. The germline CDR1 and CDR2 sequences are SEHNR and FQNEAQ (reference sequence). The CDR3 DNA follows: TGTGCCAGCAGCCTTGGGGGGGAAAAACTGTTTTTT. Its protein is CASSLGGEKLFF.

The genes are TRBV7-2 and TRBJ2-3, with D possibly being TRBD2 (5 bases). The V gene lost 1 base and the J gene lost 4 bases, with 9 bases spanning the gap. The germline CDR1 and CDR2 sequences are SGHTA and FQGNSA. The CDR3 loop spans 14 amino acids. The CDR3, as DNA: TGTGCCAGCAGCTTAGGAGCGGTAGCAGATACGCAGTATTTT. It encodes CASSLGAVADTQYF.

The CDR3 spells CASSATGNNQPQHF. The DNA of the CDR3 is TGTGCCAGCAGCGCCACAGGGAACAATCAGCCCCAGCATTTT. The V gene is TRBV2, the J gene TRBJ1-5, with a possible D match to TRBD1 (6 bases). Trimming removed 6 bases from V and 3 bases from J, with 12 bases in between. The CDR3 is 14 amino acids. The germline CDR1 and CDR2 sequences are SNHLY and FYNNEI.

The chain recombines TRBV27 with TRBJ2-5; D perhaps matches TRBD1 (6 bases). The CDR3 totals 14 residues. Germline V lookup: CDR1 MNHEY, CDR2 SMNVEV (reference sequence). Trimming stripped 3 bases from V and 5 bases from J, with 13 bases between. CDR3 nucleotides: TGTGCCAGCAGTTTTACAGGGCATAGGGAGACCCAGTACTTC. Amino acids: CASSFTGHRETQYF.

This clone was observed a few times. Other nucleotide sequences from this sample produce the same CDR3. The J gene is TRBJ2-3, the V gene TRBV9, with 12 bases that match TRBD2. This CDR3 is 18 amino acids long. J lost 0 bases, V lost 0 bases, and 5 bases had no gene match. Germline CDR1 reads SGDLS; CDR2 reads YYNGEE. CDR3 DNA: TGTGCCAGCAGCGTAGCACTAGCGGGGGGCTCTAGCACAGATACGCAGTATTTT. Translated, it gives CASSVALAGGSSTDTQYF.

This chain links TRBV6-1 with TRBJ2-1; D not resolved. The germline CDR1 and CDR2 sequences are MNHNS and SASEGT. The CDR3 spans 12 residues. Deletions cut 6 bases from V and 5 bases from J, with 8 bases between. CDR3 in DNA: TGTGCCAGCAGGTTAACAAACAATGAGCAGTTCTTC. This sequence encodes CASRLTNNEQFF.

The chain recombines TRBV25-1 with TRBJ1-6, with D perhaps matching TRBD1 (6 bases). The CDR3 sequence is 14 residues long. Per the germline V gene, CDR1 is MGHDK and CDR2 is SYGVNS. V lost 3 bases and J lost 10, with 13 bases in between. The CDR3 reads CASSDGTWKSPLHF. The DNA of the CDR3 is TGTGCCAGCAGTGACGGGACATGGAAATCACCCCTCCACTTT.

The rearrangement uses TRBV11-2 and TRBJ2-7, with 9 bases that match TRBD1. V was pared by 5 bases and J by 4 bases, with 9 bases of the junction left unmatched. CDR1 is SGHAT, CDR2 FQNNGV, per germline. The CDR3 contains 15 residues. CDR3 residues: CASSPSTGGSYEQYF. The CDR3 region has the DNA TGTGCCAGCAGCCCCTCGACAGGGGGATCGTACGAGCAGTACTTC.

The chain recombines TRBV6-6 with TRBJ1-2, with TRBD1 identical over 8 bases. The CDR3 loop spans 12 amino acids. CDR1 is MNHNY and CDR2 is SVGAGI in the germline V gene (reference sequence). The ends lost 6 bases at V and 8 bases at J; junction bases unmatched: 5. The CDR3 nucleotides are TGTGCCAGCAGCGGACAGGGAAGAGGCTACACCTTC. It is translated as CASSGQGRGYTF.

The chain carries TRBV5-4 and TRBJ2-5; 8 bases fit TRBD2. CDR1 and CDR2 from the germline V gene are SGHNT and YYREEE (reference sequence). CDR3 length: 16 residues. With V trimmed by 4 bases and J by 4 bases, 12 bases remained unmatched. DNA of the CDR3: TGTGCCAGCAGCCCAAGCGAGGGCCGGGGGGGAGAGACCCAGTACTTC. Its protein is CASSPSEGRGGETQYF. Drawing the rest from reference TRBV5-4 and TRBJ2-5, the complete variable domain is ETGVTQSPTHLIKTRGQQVTLRCSSQSGHNTVSWYQQALGQGPQFIFQYYREEENGRGNFPPRFSGLQFPNYSSELNVNALELDDSALYLCASSPSEGRGGETQYFGPGTRLLVL.